Included here is one T cell receptor (beta chain) sequence, with context. What it recognizes is unknown. This specimen comes from a study of shared clonotypes between healthy human individuals. Study-wide context: Serving as donors were two women and a few men, whose ages spanned 18 to 49. Points from the study as a whole: Among the subsets, naive ones generally showed larger estimated richness than memory ones. Among a few donors, about 5% of naive CD4 clonotypes were found in common.

Generated by immunoSEQ multiplex PCR, the TCRdb table keeps only in-frame clones and is missing some. This table has about 1,500,000 clones, roughly 96% appearing once. Trimming cost V 6 bases and J 4 bases; bases outside gene matches: 13. Germline CDR1 and CDR2: MDHEN and SYDVKM. The CDR3 consists of 18 residues. Donors were healthy HIV-negative adults without recent acute infections or vaccinations. The chain combines TRBV28 with TRBJ2-5; 14 nucleotides align to TRBD2. The sample taken for sequencing was naive CD4+ T cells sorted from blood. Subset denoted: CD45RA+ positively selected. The origin of this receptor is a young man in good health. This CDR3 is CASSQTTGLAGEVETQYF. The CDR3 bases are TGTGCCAGCAGCCAAACCACGGGACTAGCGGGAGAGGTAGAGACCCAGTACTTC.